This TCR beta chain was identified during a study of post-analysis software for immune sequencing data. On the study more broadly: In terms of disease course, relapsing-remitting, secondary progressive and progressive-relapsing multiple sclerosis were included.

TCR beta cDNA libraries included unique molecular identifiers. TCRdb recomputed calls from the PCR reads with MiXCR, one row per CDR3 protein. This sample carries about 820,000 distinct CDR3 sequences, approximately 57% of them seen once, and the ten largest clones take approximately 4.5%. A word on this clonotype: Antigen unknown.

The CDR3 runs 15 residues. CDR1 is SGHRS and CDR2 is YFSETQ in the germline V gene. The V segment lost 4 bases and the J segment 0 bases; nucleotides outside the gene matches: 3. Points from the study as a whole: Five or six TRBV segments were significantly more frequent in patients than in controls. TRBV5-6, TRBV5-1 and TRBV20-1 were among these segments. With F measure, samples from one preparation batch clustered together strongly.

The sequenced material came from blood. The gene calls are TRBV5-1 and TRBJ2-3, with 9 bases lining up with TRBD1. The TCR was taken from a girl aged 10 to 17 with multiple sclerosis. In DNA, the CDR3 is TGCGCCAGCAGCACAGGGACAGGGAGCACAGATACGCAGTATTTT. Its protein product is CASSTGTGSTDTQYF.